These 32 T cell receptor beta chains share one sample of origin, sequenced in a study of graft-versus-host responses after intestinal transplantation. Libraries were prepared by immunoSEQ multiplex PCR; TCRdb keeps only in-frame clonotypes and omits some of them. The sample yields over 65,000 clones, about 90% seen once. The sequencing here drew on PBMCs, taken 98 days after intestinal transplantation. Every receptor here comes from a human patient who received an intestinal transplant, so some T cells may come from the graft donor.

The chain recombines TRBV5-6 with TRBJ2-3, with 14 bases lining up with TRBD2. V lost 0 bases, J lost 0 bases, and 0 bases stayed unmatched. The germline CDR1 and CDR2 sequences are SGHDT and YYEEEE. The CDR3 extends over 17 amino acids. The CDR3 sequence: CASSLGTSGRSTDTQYF. The CDR3 region has the DNA TGTGCCAGCAGCTTGGGGACTAGCGGGAGGAGCACAGATACGCAGTATTTT.

The chain joins TRBV4-1 to TRBJ2-7; no clear D. Germline CDR1 is MGHRA and CDR2 is YSYEKL. The CDR3 extends over 16 amino acids. Trimming took 0 bases from V and 5 from J, leaving 17 bases between them. CDR3 sequence (DNA): TGCGCCAGCAGCCAAGAACCCCCGGGCCATACTAACGAGCAGTACTTC. Residues: CASSQEPPGHTNEQYF.

V is TRBV6-5 and J is TRBJ1-4; D is unclear. The CDR3 is 13 residues long. Germline assignment: CDR1 MNHEY and CDR2 SVGAGI. The ends were cut back, 0 bases at V and 8 bases at J, with 7 bases in the middle. CDR3 amino acids: CASSYSIVEKLFF. CDR3 DNA: TGTGCCAGCAGTTACTCTATCGTGGAAAAACTGTTTTTT.

CDR3 protein: CASSGGRTGTDTQYF. The CDR3, as DNA: TGTGCCAGCAGCGGGGGCCGGACAGGGACAGATACGCAGTATTTT. The genes are TRBV13 and TRBJ2-3; 8 positions agree with TRBD1. Germline lookup yields CDR1 PRHDT and CDR2 FYEKMQ (reference sequence). J was trimmed by 3 bases and V by 5 bases; bases with no gene match: 7. The CDR3 contains 15 residues.

The chain uses TRBV29-1 and TRBJ2-1; 9 bases map to TRBD2. Unmatched junction bases numbered 10, after V lost 6 bases and J lost 4 bases. Germline CDR1 is SQVTM and CDR2 is ANQGSEA. CDR3 length: 15 residues. The CDR3 nucleotides read TGCAGCGTGGAGGTAGAGCGGGGGGCTTACAATGAGCAGTTCTTC. Residues: CSVEVERGAYNEQFF.

The chain couples TRBV4-1 to TRBJ2-7; a possible D gene is TRBD1 (5 bases). CDR1 and CDR2 from the germline V gene are MGHRA and YSYEKL. The CDR3 has 13 residues. V was cut by 4 bases and J by 4 bases, with 11 bases left in between. The CDR3 sequence is CASSPLTAYEQYF. The CDR3 nucleotides are TGCGCCAGCAGCCCCTTGACAGCGTACGAGCAGTACTTC.

The chain has TRBV11-3 and TRBJ2-2; no firm D call. In germline, CDR1 is SGHNT, CDR2 YENEEA. This CDR3 contains 15 residues. Trimming removed 5 bases from V and 1 base from J, with 11 bases in between. The CDR3 spells CASSKRTENTGELFF. The CDR3 region has the DNA TGTGCCAGCAGCAAAAGGACCGAGAACACCGGGGAGCTGTTTTTT.

This clone is a singleton in its sample. The chain carries TRBV11-3 and TRBJ1-4; maybe TRBD1 (5 bases). The CDR3 consists of 15 residues. The germline V gene encodes CDR1 SGHNT and CDR2 YENEEA. V shed 11 bases and J shed 1 base, with 17 bases lying between them. CDR3 residues: CAYAYNGGTNEKLFF. The CDR3 nucleotides read TGTGCCTACGCTTATAACGGGGGAACTAATGAAAAACTGTTTTTT. The whole variable domain, remainder taken from reference TRBV11-3 and TRBJ1-4, is EAGVVQSPRYKIIEKKQPVAFWCNPISGHNTLYWYLQNLGQGPELLIRYENEEAVDDSQLPKDRFSAERLKGVDSTLKIQPAELGDSAVYLCAYAYNGGTNEKLFFGSGTQLSVL.

The chain has TRBV7-2 and TRBJ2-2; 7 bases agree with TRBD1. This CDR3 is built from 15 residues. The junction had 1 base not matched to a gene; V was cut back by 0 bases and J by 3 bases. CDR1 SGHTA and CDR2 FQGNSA come from the germline V gene. For the CDR3, the DNA is TGTGCCAGCAGCTTAGCCGGGACAGACACCGGGGAGCTGTTTTTT. Protein: CASSLAGTDTGELFF.

The gene calls are TRBV4-1 and TRBJ2-5; the match to TRBD2 covers 8 bases. The CDR3 is made up of 18 amino acids. V lost 1 base to trimming and J lost 1 base; unmatched junction nucleotides: 11. The V gene's germline CDR1 is MGHRA and CDR2 YSYEKL. The CDR3 DNA reads as TGCGCCAGCAGCCAAGTATTGAAAGTAGCGGGGCTCCAAGAGACCCAGTACTTC. Its translation: CASSQVLKVAGLQETQYF.

The genes are TRBV2 and TRBJ2-5; TRBD2 agrees at 8 bases. The V segment lost 4 bases and the J segment 5 bases; nucleotides outside the gene matches: 9. Germline assignment: CDR1 SNHLY and CDR2 FYNNEI. The CDR3 extends over 15 amino acids. The CDR3 nucleotides read TGTGCCAGCAGTGGAAGCGGGGGCCGGGGGGAGACCCAGTACTTC. Amino acids: CASSGSGGRGETQYF.

V is TRBV10-1 and J is TRBJ2-7; a possible D gene is TRBD2 (5 bases). CDR3 length equals 15 residues. Per the germline V gene, CDR1 is WNHNN and CDR2 is SYGVQD (reference sequence). The ends were cut back, 5 bases at V and 3 bases at J, with 17 bases in the middle. The CDR3 DNA reads as TGCGCCAGCAGTCCGGCTGCCGAGCGGATCTACGAGCAGTACTTC. Translated, it gives CASSPAAERIYEQYF.

This chain links TRBV9 with TRBJ2-7; no clear D gene. Trimming took off 0 bases at V and 4 bases at J, with 17 bases between the two ends. The CDR3 runs 16 residues. Germline CDR1 and CDR2: SGDLS and YYNGEE. The CDR3 here is CASSVASDPTIYEQYF. The CDR3 region has the DNA TGTGCCAGCAGCGTAGCGAGCGACCCCACTATATACGAGCAGTACTTC.

This chain connects TRBV5-4 to TRBJ2-1; D gene ambiguous. CDR1 SGHNT and CDR2 YYREEE come from the germline V gene (reference sequence). The CDR3 is 16 amino acids. V was pared by 2 bases and J by 7 bases, with 19 bases between. The CDR3: CASSFGFARANNEQFF. DNA for the CDR3: TGTGCCAGCAGCTTTGGTTTTGCAAGGGCAAATAATGAGCAGTTCTTC.

CDR3 bases: TGTGCCAGCAGCGTAGTGGCAACTAATGAAAAACTGTTTTTT. Protein: CASSVVATNEKLFF. J is TRBJ1-4 and V is TRBV9; the D is unclear. Trimming removed 0 bases at V and 0 bases at J, with 3 bases between. The CDR3 sequence is 14 residues long. The germline V gene encodes CDR1 SGDLS and CDR2 YYNGEE. The full variable domain, rest sourced from reference TRBV9 and TRBJ1-4, is DSGVTQTPKHLITATGQRVTLRCSPRSGDLSVYWYQQSLDQGLQFLIQYYNGEERAKGNILERFSAQQFPDLHSELNLSSLELGDSALYFCASSVVATNEKLFFGSGTQLSVL.

The chain joins TRBV29-1 to TRBJ1-2, with 7 bases aligning to TRBD1. The CDR3 is made up of 15 amino acids. Germline V gene lookup returns CDR1 SQVTM and CDR2 ANQGSEA. V was pared by 3 bases and J by 6 bases, with 13 bases of the junction left unmatched. The CDR3 bases are TGCAGCGTTGACCCCAGGGGGGTCTCGAGAGATGGCTACACCTTC. It translates to CSVDPRGVSRDGYTF.

The genes are TRBV19 and TRBJ2-2, with 9 positions matching TRBD1. Germline trimming cut 10 bases from V and 0 bases from J; bases unmatched to any gene: 3. Per germline, CDR1 LNHDA and CDR2 SQIVND (reference sequence). The CDR3 spans 14 residues. The CDR3 region has the DNA TGTGCCACCCGACAGGGGGCGAACACCGGGGAGCTGTTTTTT. It encodes CATRQGANTGELFF.

The rearrangement links TRBV19 to TRBJ2-1, with TRBD2 as a possible D gene (5 bases). CDR1 and CDR2 (germline): LNHDA, SQIVND (reference sequence). The CDR3 contains 15 residues. Trimming stripped 4 bases from V and 4 bases from J, with 14 bases between. CDR3 residues: CASSTPSSPYNEQFF. In DNA form, the CDR3 reads TGTGCCAGTAGTACCCCCTCTAGCCCTTACAATGAGCAGTTCTTC. Drawing the rest from reference TRBV19 and TRBJ2-1, the complete variable domain is DGGITQSPKYLFRKEGQNVTLSCEQNLNHDAMYWYRQDPGQGLRLIYYSQIVNDFQKGDIAEGYSVSREKKESFPLTVTSAQKNPTAFYLCASSTPSSPYNEQFFGPGTRLTVL.

V usage is TRBV15 and J usage is TRBJ2-1; D could derive from TRBD1 or TRBD2 (6 bases each). The V and J ends lost 0 bases and 3 bases respectively, with 18 bases between them. Germline loops: CDR1 LNHNV, CDR2 YYDKDF (reference sequence). The CDR3 covers 18 residues. The CDR3 nucleotides are TGTGCCACCAGCAGAGAGGGGGGCGAGCCCCAGATCTACAATGAGCAGTTCTTC. This sequence encodes CATSREGGEPQIYNEQFF.

DNA for the CDR3: TGTGCCAGCAGCTTACTAGGGGACAACGAGCAGTACTTC. Protein: CASSLLGDNEQYF. The chain combines TRBV7-9 with TRBJ2-7; possibly TRBD1 for D (6 bases). V was shortened by 2 bases and J by 5 bases, with 10 bases between the two germline ends. CDR1 and CDR2 (germline): SEHNR, FQNEAQ (reference sequence). This CDR3 is built from 13 residues.

The CDR3 nucleotides read TGTGCCAGCAGCCTGACTAGCGGGAGGGCCTCATTTGAGCAGTACTTC. Translated, it gives CASSLTSGRASFEQYF. The chain combines TRBV13 with TRBJ2-7; 14 bases match TRBD2. Germline-derived CDR1 and CDR2 are PRHDT and FYEKMQ (reference sequence). The CDR3 length is 16 residues. Trimming took 5 bases from V and 7 from J; bases not matched to a gene: 10.

Here the CDR3 reads CASSEYPVGGGASYEQYF. The DNA of the CDR3 is TGCGCCAGCAGTGAGTACCCGGTCGGCGGGGGGGCCTCGTACGAGCAGTACTTC. The J gene is TRBJ2-7, the V gene TRBV10-1, with 9 bases fitting TRBD2. In germline, CDR1 is WNHNN, CDR2 SYGVQD (reference sequence). The CDR3 spans 18 residues. V trimming: 1 base; J trimming: 4 bases; junction bases outside the gene matches: 14.

V is TRBV7-6 and J is TRBJ1-1; D is perhaps TRBD1 (5 bases). The V and J ends lost 1 base and 5 bases respectively, with 11 bases between them. In germline, CDR1 is SGHVS, CDR2 FNYEAQ. The CDR3 consists of 14 residues. CDR3 in amino acids: CASSLGGSETEAFF. DNA of the CDR3: TGTGCCAGCAGCTTAGGGGGCTCGGAAACTGAAGCTTTCTTT.

The gene calls are TRBV5-1 and TRBJ2-5; the D is unclear. V lost 0 bases, J lost 1 base, and 19 bases lay in between. The CDR3 totals 18 residues. Looked up from germline, CDR1 is SGHRS and CDR2 is YFSETQ. Here the CDR3 reads CASSLGVLGPDFQETQYF. The CDR3 coding sequence is TGCGCCAGCAGCTTGGGGGTTCTGGGCCCCGACTTCCAAGAGACCCAGTACTTC. The whole variable domain, filled in from reference TRBV5-1 and TRBJ2-5, reads KAGVTQTPRYLIKTRGQQVTLSCSPISGHRSVSWYQQTPGQGLQFLFEYFSETQRNKGNFPGRFSGRQFSNSRSEMNVSTLELGDSALYLCASSLGVLGPDFQETQYFGPGTRLLVL.

The rearrangement links TRBV10-2 to TRBJ2-7; unclear D gene. CDR3 length: 15 amino acids. CDR1 is WSHSY, CDR2 SAAADI, per germline. V was clipped by 3 bases and J by 2 bases, with 14 bases between them. The CDR3 coding sequence is TGCGCCAGCAGTGAACCAGCGTTCCCGACCTACGAGCAGTACTTC. Its translation: CASSEPAFPTYEQYF.

V gene TRBV6-5 combines with J gene TRBJ2-2; 10 bases align to TRBD2. This CDR3 region has 15 residues. Germline V gene sequence: CDR1 MNHEY, CDR2 SVGAGI. V gave up 4 bases and J gave up 2 bases; unmatched junction bases: 1. The DNA of the CDR3 is TGTGCCAGCAGTTCTAGCGGGGGAAACACCGGGGAGCTGTTTTTT. Translated, it gives CASSSSGGNTGELFF.

This chain links TRBV27 with TRBJ2-7; TRBD2 aligns across 7 bases. V dropped 6 bases and J dropped 4; count of bases not matched to a gene: 9. This CDR3 has 14 residues. Germline V gene lookup returns CDR1 MNHEY and CDR2 SMNVEV (reference sequence). The CDR3 DNA reads as TGTGCCAGCAGGGGGGGGACTACTGATTACGAGCAGTACTTC. Its protein is CASRGGTTDYEQYF.

The genes are TRBV7-9 and TRBJ1-1; D is unclear. The CDR3 contains 12 residues. Germline values: CDR1 SEHNR, CDR2 FQNEAQ (reference sequence). Trimming took 5 bases from V and 8 from J, leaving 12 bases between them. CDR3 DNA: TGTGCCAGCAGCCTCACAACTAGGGAAGCTTTCTTT. This gives the protein CASSLTTREAFF.

The table lists this clone with a few counts. CDR3 nucleotides: TGTGCCAGCAGTTACCGCGGCCTCTCTGGAAACACCATATATTTT. The encoded protein is CASSYRGLSGNTIYF. The chain has TRBV6-5 and TRBJ1-3, with unresolved D. There are 15 residues in the CDR3. V dropped 2 bases and J dropped 0 bases, with 8 bases sitting between them. Per the germline V gene, CDR1 is MNHEY and CDR2 is SVGAGI.

The chain has TRBV28 and TRBJ2-5; TRBD2 agrees at 15 bases. Germline CDR1 reads MDHEN; CDR2 reads SYDVKM. V dropped 6 bases and J dropped 4; count of bases not matched to a gene: 6. The CDR3 has 16 residues. The CDR3 bases are TGTGCCAGCAGCTCTCGGACTAGCGGGAGGGCAGAGACCCAGTACTTC. This sequence encodes CASSSRTSGRAETQYF.

This sequence joins TRBV27 and TRBJ2-5, with D perhaps matching TRBD1 or TRBD2 (5 bases each). Germline CDR1 and CDR2: MNHEY and SMNVEV (reference sequence). This CDR3 has 15 amino acids. V dropped 4 bases and J dropped 4 bases, with 16 bases sitting between them. CDR3: CASSSPGTARETQYF. The CDR3 region has the DNA TGTGCCAGCAGTTCCCCCGGGACGGCCAGAGAGACCCAGTACTTC.

The chain has TRBV7-9 and TRBJ1-4, with a possible D match to TRBD1 (6 bases). Germline V gives CDR1 SEHNR, CDR2 FQNEAQ (reference sequence). This CDR3 comprises 15 residues. Trimming left V 4 bases short and J 8 bases short, with 17 bases between. CDR3 nucleotides: TGTGCCAGCAGCTCCCGTATGGGGGCTGGGGAAAAACTGTTTTTT. This sequence encodes CASSSRMGAGEKLFF.